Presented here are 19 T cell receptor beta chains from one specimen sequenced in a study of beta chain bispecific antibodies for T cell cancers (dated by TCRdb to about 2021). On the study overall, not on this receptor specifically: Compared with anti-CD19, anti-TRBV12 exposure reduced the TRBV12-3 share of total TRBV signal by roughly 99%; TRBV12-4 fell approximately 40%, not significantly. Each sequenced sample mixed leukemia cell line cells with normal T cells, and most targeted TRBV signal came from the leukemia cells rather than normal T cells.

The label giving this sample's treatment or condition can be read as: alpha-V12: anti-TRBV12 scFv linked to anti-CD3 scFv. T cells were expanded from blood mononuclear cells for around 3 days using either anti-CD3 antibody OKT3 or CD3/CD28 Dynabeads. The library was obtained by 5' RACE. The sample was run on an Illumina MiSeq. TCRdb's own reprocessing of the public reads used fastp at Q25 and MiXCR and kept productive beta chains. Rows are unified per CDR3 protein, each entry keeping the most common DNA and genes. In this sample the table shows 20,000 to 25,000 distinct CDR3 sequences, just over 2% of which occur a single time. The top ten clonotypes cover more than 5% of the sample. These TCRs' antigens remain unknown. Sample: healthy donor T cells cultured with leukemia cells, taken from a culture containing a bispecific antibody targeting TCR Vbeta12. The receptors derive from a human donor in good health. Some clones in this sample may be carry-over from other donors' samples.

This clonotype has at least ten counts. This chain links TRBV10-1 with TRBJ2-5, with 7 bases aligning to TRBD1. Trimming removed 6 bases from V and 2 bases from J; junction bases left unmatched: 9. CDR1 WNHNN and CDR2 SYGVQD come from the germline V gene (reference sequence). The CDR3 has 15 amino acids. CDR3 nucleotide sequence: TGCGCCAGCAGACTTTTGCCGGGACAGCAAGAGACCCAGTACTTC. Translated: CASRLLPGQQETQYF.

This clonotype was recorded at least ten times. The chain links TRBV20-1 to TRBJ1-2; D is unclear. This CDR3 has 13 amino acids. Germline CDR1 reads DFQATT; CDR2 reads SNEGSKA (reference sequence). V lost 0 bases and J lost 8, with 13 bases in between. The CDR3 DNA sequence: TGCAGTGCTAGAGATATCCGGGGAGGCGGCTACACCTTC. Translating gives CSARDIRGGGYTF.

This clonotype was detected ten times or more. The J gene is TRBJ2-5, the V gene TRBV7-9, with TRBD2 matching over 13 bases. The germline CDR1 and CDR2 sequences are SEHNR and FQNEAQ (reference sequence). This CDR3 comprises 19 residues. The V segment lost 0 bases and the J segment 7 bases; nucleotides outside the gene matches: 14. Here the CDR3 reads CASSLAPGLAGILKATQYF. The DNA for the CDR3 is TGTGCCAGCAGCTTAGCCCCGGGACTAGCGGGGATACTAAAAGCGACCCAGTACTTC.

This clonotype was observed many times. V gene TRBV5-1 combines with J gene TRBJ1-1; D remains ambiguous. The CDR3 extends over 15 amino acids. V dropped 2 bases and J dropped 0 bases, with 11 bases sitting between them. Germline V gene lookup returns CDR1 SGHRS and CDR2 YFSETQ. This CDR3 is CASSFENSMNTEAFF. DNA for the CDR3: TGCGCCAGCAGCTTCGAGAACAGTATGAACACTGAAGCTTTCTTT.

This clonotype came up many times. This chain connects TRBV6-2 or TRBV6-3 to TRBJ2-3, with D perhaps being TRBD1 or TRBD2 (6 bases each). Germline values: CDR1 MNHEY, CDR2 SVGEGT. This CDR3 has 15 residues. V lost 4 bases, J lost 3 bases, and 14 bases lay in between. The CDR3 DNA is TGTGCCAGCAGTTCTCGGGGGACACGGACAGATACGCAGTATTTT. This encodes CASSSRGTRTDTQYF.

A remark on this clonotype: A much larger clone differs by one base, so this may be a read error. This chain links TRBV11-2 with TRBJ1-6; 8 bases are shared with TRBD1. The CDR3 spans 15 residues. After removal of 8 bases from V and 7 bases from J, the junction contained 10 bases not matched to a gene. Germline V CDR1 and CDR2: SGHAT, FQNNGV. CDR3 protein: CASRQTGARNSPLHF. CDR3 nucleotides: TGTGCCAGCCGACAGACAGGGGCACGGAATTCACCCCTCCACTTT.

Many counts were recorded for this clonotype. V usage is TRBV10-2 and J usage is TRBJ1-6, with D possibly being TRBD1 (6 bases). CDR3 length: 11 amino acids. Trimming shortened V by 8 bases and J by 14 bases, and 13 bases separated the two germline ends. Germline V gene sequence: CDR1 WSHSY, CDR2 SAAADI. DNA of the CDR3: TGCGCCAGCGGAATGGGACAAACCCTCCACTTT. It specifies CASGMGQTLHF.

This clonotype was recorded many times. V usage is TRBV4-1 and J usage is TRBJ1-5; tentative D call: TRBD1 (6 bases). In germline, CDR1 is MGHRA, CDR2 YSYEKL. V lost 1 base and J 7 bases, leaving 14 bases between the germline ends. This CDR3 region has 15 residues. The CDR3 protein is CASSQGEGDQQPQHF. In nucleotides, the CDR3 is TGCGCCAGCAGCCAAGGAGAGGGGGATCAACAGCCCCAGCATTTT.

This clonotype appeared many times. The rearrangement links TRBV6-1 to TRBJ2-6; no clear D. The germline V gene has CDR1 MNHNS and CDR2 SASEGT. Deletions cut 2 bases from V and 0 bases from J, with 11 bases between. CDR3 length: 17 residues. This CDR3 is CASSEFGTVSGANVLTF. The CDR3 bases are TGTGCCAGCAGTGAATTTGGAACAGTCTCTGGGGCCAACGTCCTGACTTTC.

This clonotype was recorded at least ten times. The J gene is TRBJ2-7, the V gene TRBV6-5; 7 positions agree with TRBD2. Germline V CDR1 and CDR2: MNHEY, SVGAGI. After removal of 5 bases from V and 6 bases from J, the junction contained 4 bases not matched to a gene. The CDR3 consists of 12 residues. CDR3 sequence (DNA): TGTGCCAGCAGTCCCTGGGGGGGCGAGCAGTACTTC. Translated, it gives CASSPWGGEQYF.

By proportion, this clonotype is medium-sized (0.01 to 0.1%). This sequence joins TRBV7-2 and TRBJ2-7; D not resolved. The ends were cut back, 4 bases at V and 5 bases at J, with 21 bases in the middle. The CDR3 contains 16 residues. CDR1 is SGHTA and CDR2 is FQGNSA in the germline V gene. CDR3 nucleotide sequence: TGTGCCAGCAGCTCCCCGATGGGTTTATTGTGGGACGAGCAGTACTTC. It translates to CASSSPMGLLWDEQYF.

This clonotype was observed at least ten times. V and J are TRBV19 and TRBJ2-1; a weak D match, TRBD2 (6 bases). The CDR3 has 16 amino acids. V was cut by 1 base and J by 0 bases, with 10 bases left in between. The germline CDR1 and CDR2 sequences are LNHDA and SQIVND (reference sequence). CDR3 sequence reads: CASSIAGGVSYNEQFF. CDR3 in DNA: TGTGCCAGTAGTATAGCTGGAGGGGTCTCCTACAATGAGCAGTTCTTC.

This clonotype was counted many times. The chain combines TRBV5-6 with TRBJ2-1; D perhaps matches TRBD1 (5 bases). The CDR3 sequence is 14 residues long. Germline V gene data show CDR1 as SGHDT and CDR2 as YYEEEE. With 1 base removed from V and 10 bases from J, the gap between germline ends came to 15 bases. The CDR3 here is CASSLLQGNWEQFF. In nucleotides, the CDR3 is TGTGCCAGCAGCTTGCTCCAGGGTAACTGGGAGCAGTTCTTC.

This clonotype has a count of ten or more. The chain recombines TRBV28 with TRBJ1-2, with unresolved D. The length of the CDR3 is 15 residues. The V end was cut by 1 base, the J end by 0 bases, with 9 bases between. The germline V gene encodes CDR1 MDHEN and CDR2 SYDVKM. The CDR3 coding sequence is TGTGCCAGCAGTTTATTGCAAGGTTCTAACTATGGCTACACCTTC. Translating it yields CASSLLQGSNYGYTF.

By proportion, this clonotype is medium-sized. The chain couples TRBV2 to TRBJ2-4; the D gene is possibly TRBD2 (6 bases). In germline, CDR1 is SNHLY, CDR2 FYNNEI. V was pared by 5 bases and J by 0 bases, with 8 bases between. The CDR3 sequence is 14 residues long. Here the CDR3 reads CASSTGLAKNIQYF. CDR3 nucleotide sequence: TGTGCCAGCAGTACGGGACTAGCCAAAAACATTCAGTACTTC.

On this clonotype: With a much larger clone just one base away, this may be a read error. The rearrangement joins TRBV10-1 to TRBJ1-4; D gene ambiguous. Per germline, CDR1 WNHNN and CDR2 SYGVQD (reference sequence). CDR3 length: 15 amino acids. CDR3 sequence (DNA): TGCGCCAGCAGTGAGTCAGGAGTCGTCGGGGAAAAACTGTATTTT. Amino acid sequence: CASSESGVVGEKLYF.

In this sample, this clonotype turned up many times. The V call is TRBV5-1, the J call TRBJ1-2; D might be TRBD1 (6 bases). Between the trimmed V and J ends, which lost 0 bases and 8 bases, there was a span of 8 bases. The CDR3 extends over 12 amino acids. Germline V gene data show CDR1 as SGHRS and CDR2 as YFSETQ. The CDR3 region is CASSLGQEGYTF. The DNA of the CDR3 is TGCGCCAGCAGCTTGGGACAGGAGGGCTACACCTTC.

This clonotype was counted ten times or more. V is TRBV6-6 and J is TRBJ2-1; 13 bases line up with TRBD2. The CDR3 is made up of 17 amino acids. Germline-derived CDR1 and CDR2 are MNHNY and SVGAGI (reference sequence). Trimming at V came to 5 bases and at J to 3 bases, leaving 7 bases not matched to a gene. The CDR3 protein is CASSHRLAGGLYNEQFF. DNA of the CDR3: TGTGCCAGCAGTCACCGACTAGCGGGGGGCCTCTACAATGAGCAGTTCTTC.

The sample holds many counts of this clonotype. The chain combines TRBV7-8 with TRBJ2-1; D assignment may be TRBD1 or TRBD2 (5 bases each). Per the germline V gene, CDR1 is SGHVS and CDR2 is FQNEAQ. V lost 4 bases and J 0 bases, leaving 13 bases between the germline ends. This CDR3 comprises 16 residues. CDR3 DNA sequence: TGTGCCAGCAGCTCCGGGGCCAGATTCTCCTACAATGAGCAGTTCTTC. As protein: CASSSGARFSYNEQFF.